Below, 17 T cell receptor beta chains from the same sample are listed, as sequenced in a study of T-cell reconstitution after alpha-beta-depleted transplantation in children. Unique molecular identifiers were built into the TCRbeta library. TCRdb called the PCR reads again in MiXCR, with one record for every CDR3 protein. The sample contains some 350,000 distinct CDR3 sequences, around a tenth of which appear only once. The specimen was PBMCs from the stem cell graft donor, collected from the stem cell graft. These receptors originate from a human donor who donated a stem cell graft to a child with acute lymphoblastic leukemia.

The table lists this clonotype with a few counts. The rearrangement joins TRBV6-2 or TRBV6-3 to TRBJ1-2; D is perhaps TRBD1 (6 bases). Germline-derived CDR1 and CDR2 are MNHEY and SVGEGT. With 2 bases removed from V and 8 bases from J, the gap between germline ends came to 15 bases. There are 14 residues in the CDR3. CDR3 nucleotides: TGTGCCAGCAGTTACGCAGGGGAGGAAGGAGGCTACACCTTC. Amino acids: CASSYAGEEGGYTF.

This clonotype was recorded many times. The chain couples TRBV20-1 to TRBJ2-1; D is uncertain. Germline V gives CDR1 DFQATT, CDR2 SNEGSKA (reference sequence). This CDR3 has 14 amino acids. Between the trimmed V and J ends, which lost 3 bases and 10 bases, there was a span of 19 bases. The CDR3 here is CSARYRGGIGEQFF. CDR3 DNA sequence: TGCAGTGCTAGGTATCGCGGTGGGATAGGAGAGCAGTTCTTC.

This clonotype was seen a single time. The V gene is TRBV28, the J gene TRBJ2-3, with a possible D match to TRBD2 (5 bases). The germline gives CDR1 MDHEN, CDR2 SYDVKM. The CDR3 is 14 amino acids. Trimming removed 5 bases at V and 8 bases at J, with 17 bases between. CDR3 sequence (DNA): TGTGCCAGCAGTCCCCGGGGTAGCTCTGGTACGCAGTATTTT. It codes for CASSPRGSSGTQYF.

The table lists this clonotype with a few counts. The chain employs TRBV5-1 and TRBJ2-1; tentative D call: TRBD2 (6 bases). The V gene lost 4 bases and the J gene lost 5 bases, with 19 bases spanning the gap. Germline CDR1 is SGHRS and CDR2 is YFSETQ. The CDR3 contains 16 residues. The CDR3 coding sequence is TGCGCCAGCAGCGGGACGGGGACTCGTCCCGACAATGAGCAGTTCTTC. This codes for CASSGTGTRPDNEQFF.

For this clonotype: The junction departs from the called germline gene at one end, perhaps through a read error. V usage is TRBV20-1 and J usage is TRBJ1-2; tentatively, D is TRBD1 (5 bases). Germline values: CDR1 DFQATT, CDR2 SNEGSKA (reference sequence). The CDR3 totals 13 residues. Here the CDR3 reads CSARRDRSYGDTF. Here the CDR3 DNA reads TGCAGTGCTAGACGTGACAGAAGTTATGGCGACACCTTC.

V is TRBV20-1 and J is TRBJ2-1; TRBD2 matches at 8 bases. Germline CDR1 is DFQATT and CDR2 is SNEGSKA (reference sequence). The CDR3 sequence is 13 residues long. Trimming removed 6 bases from V and 9 bases from J; junction bases left unmatched: 10. For the CDR3, the DNA is TGCAGTGCACAGCGGGAGAGTTTAGGTGAGCAGTTCTTC. Translated, it gives CSAQRESLGEQFF.

This sequence joins TRBV20-1 and TRBJ1-4, with a tentative D call TRBD1 (5 bases). Trimming took 5 bases from V and 2 from J, leaving 12 bases between them. Germline V gene sequence: CDR1 DFQATT, CDR2 SNEGSKA (reference sequence). The CDR3 sequence is 14 residues long. For the CDR3, the DNA is TGCAGTGCTGCCGGGGGAGGTACTAATGAAAAACTGTTTTTT. Translated: CSAAGGGTNEKLFF.

The sample holds a few counts of this clonotype. The chain combines TRBV7-3 with TRBJ2-1; 11 nucleotides agree with TRBD2. CDR3 length equals 17 residues. Germline loops: CDR1 SGHTA, CDR2 FQGTGA. With 1 base clipped from V and 4 bases from J, the junction kept 6 bases outside the gene matches. The DNA of the CDR3 is TGTGCCAGCAGCTTAAACCCTGGACTAGCGGGTTACAATGAGCAGTTCTTC. This codes for CASSLNPGLAGYNEQFF.

The chain links TRBV4-3 to TRBJ1-3; D is possibly TRBD1 (6 bases). The CDR3 loop spans 14 amino acids. Germline V CDR1 and CDR2: LGHNA, YSLEER. V gave up 4 bases and J gave up 2 bases, with 9 bases separating them. Here the CDR3 reads CASSPGEAGNTIYF. The CDR3 coding sequence is TGCGCCAGCAGCCCAGGGGAGGCTGGAAACACCATATATTTT.

Many counts were recorded for this clonotype. The V call is TRBV13, the J call TRBJ2-3, with D possibly being TRBD2 (6 bases). From germline, CDR1 is PRHDT and CDR2 FYEKMQ (reference sequence). The ends were cut back, 5 bases at V and 1 base at J, with 13 bases in the middle. This CDR3 spans 15 amino acids. As DNA, the CDR3 is TGTGCCAGCAGCCGACCGGGACTGGGCACAGATACGCAGTATTTT. This encodes CASSRPGLGTDTQYF.

This clonotype was seen repeatedly, ten times or more. The chain combines TRBV20-1 with TRBJ2-3; D is perhaps TRBD2 (6 bases). This CDR3 is 13 amino acids long. Germline loops: CDR1 DFQATT, CDR2 SNEGSKA (reference sequence). The ends were cut back, 5 bases at V and 6 bases at J, with 15 bases in the middle. This CDR3 reads CSAGRGGLDTQYF. CDR3 DNA sequence: TGCAGTGCTGGCCGTGGAGGGCTGGATACGCAGTATTTT.

This clonotype was detected ten times or more. This chain uses TRBV21-1 with TRBJ2-3; the table's TRBD2 call for D was not verified on the DNA. TRBV21-1 constitutes a pseudogene. There are 16 residues in the CDR3. The CDR3 DNA is TGTGCCAGCAGCCCCATGGCTACTAGCGTCACAGATACGCAGTATTTT. This codes for CASSPMATSVTDTQYF.

This clonotype turned up a few times. The J gene is TRBJ2-3, the V gene TRBV28, with 7 bases that match TRBD2. The CDR3 sequence is 13 residues long. Germline V lookup: CDR1 MDHEN, CDR2 SYDVKM. J gave up 1 base and V 8 bases, and 3 bases lay outside the gene matches. CDR3: CASGGVGTDTQYF. DNA for the CDR3: TGTGCCAGCGGGGGGGTGGGCACAGATACGCAGTATTTT.

The chain couples TRBV7-3 to TRBJ2-3, with D possibly being TRBD1 (6 bases). Germline V gene data show CDR1 as SGHTA and CDR2 as FQGTGA. The CDR3 spans 15 residues. V was cut by 5 bases and J by 2 bases, with 14 bases left in between. In DNA form, the CDR3 reads TGTGCCAGCAGCCAGCCGCAGGGGATCACAGATACGCAGTATTTT. Translation gives CASSQPQGITDTQYF.

V is TRBV5-6 and J is TRBJ1-6; possibly TRBD1 for D (6 bases). Germline CDR1 SGHDT, CDR2 YYEEEE. The CDR3 contains 15 residues. Trimming removed 1 base at V and 8 bases at J, with 13 bases between. CDR3 in DNA: TGTGCCAGCAGCTTGTTTGCCAGGGGCGATTCACCCCTCCACTTT. Translated, it gives CASSLFARGDSPLHF.

This clonotype was counted a few times. J is TRBJ2-2 and V is TRBV27, with D possibly TRBD1 on 6 matching bases. Between the trimmed V and J ends, which lost 6 bases and 5 bases, there was a span of 13 bases. The germline gives CDR1 MNHEY, CDR2 SMNVEV (reference sequence). The CDR3 loop spans 14 amino acids. The CDR3 nucleotides are TGTGCCAGCAGCTTTCACAGGGCTACCGGGGAGCTGTTTTTT. This sequence encodes CASSFHRATGELFF.

The rearrangement links TRBV28 to TRBJ2-5, with 9 bases lining up with TRBD2. The length of the CDR3 is 15 residues. V lost 5 bases to trimming and J lost 3 bases; unmatched junction nucleotides: 7. Germline V gene sequence: CDR1 MDHEN, CDR2 SYDVKM. The CDR3 nucleotides are TGTGCCAGCAGTCCCCGACTAGCGGAGAAAGAGACCCAGTACTTC. It codes for CASSPRLAEKETQYF.